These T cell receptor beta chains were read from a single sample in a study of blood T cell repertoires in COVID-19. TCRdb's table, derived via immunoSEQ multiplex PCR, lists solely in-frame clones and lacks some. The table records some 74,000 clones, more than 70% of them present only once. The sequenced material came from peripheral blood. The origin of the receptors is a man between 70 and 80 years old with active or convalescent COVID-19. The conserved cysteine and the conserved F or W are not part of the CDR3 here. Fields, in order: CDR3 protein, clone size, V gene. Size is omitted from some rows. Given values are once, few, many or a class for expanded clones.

CDR3aa: ASSSGVSADTQY; abundance: .; v_gene: TRBV5-1
CDR3aa: ASSLRGPDTQY; abundance: few; v_gene: TRBV12-3/TRBV12-4
CDR3aa: ASSSLRQPSTDTQY; abundance: .; v_gene: TRBV11-2
CDR3aa: ASSLIRDRGIGELF; abundance: .; v_gene: TRBV21-1
CDR3aa: ASSSEVGQGAHGYGYT; abundance: .; v_gene: TRBV9
CDR3aa: ATGSQGGYEQY; abundance: .; v_gene: TRBV19
CDR3aa: ATQDSGNTIY; abundance: few; v_gene: TRBV10-3
CDR3aa: SASRLSVGETQY; abundance: .; v_gene: TRBV20-1
CDR3aa: ASSFLSGKIVVF; abundance: .; v_gene: TRBV6-2/TRBV6-3
CDR3aa: ATMFSGGETQY; abundance: .; v_gene: TRBV24-1
CDR3aa: AWSVLRTGGW; abundance: .; v_gene: TRBV30
CDR3aa: ASSQDPLTSGGVTGELF; abundance: .; v_gene: TRBV4-2
CDR3aa: ASSHRVQETQY; abundance: .; v_gene: TRBV25-1
CDR3aa: ASSVSGRWQETQY; abundance: .; v_gene: TRBV9
CDR3aa: ASIPTGWTEAF; abundance: .; v_gene: TRBV2
CDR3aa: ASSIGQSSYEQY; abundance: .; v_gene: TRBV11-2
CDR3aa: ASSESQEGYGYT; abundance: .; v_gene: TRBV6-1
CDR3aa: ASSERGGVSTDTQY; abundance: .; v_gene: TRBV6-1
CDR3aa: ASSMGVQETQY; abundance: .; v_gene: TRBV19
CDR3aa: ASSLFSTGGTEAF; abundance: .; v_gene: TRBV7-9
CDR3aa: ASSMTVAKNIQY; abundance: once; v_gene: TRBV11-2
CDR3aa: ASSQARWAGANLNYGYT; abundance: .; v_gene: TRBV4-1
CDR3aa: ASSVGSSGGTDTQY; abundance: .; v_gene: TRBV9
CDR3aa: ASTFAGSVYQPQH; abundance: .; v_gene: TRBV19
CDR3aa: ASSNTWDRELGNEQF; abundance: .; v_gene: TRBV19
CDR3aa: AISGAGVGNTIY; abundance: once; v_gene: TRBV10-3
CDR3aa: ASSSQAYEQY; abundance: once; v_gene: TRBV7-9
CDR3aa: ASSPRFSSDTIY; abundance: .; v_gene: TRBV7-2
CDR3aa: ASSLAGQPGETQY; abundance: .; v_gene: TRBV5-1
CDR3aa: ASSFSSGNTIY; abundance: .; v_gene: TRBV5-6
CDR3aa: ASSSLQGGQPQH; abundance: .; v_gene: TRBV28
CDR3aa: AWKGVGEKLF; abundance: .; v_gene: TRBV30
CDR3aa: ATSDPPRGGNTGELF; abundance: .; v_gene: TRBV24-1
CDR3aa: ASNAAEGWVTQY; abundance: .; v_gene: TRBV2
CDR3aa: ASSNGIGQPQH; abundance: .; v_gene: TRBV14
CDR3aa: AIGSGLNTGELF; abundance: .; v_gene: TRBV10-3
CDR3aa: ASSYLLGQVGGQY; abundance: .; v_gene: TRBV6-5
CDR3aa: ASRSGVGSQETQY; abundance: few; v_gene: TRBV5-1
CDR3aa: ATSRDMQGGNQPQH; abundance: .; v_gene: TRBV15
CDR3aa: ASSLGGGEQY; abundance: .; v_gene: TRBV7-2
CDR3aa: ASSMADRGQEKLF; abundance: .; v_gene: TRBV5-1
CDR3aa: ASSHLRGGGDGYT; abundance: .; v_gene: TRBV3-1/TRBV3-2
CDR3aa: ASSSRGSTDTQY; abundance: once; v_gene: TRBV9
CDR3aa: ASSLAGNNEQF; abundance: .; v_gene: TRBV7-3
CDR3aa: ASSLLAGGFRTDTQY; abundance: once; v_gene: TRBV3-1/TRBV3-2
CDR3aa: SVEDRAEGSGNTIY; abundance: few; v_gene: TRBV29-1
CDR3aa: ASSYRLGRRGGIDEQF; abundance: once; v_gene: TRBV6-2/TRBV6-3
CDR3aa: ASSIGRSDDYGYT; abundance: .; v_gene: TRBV5-1
CDR3aa: ASSDGGGSRTEAF; abundance: .; v_gene: TRBV6-1
CDR3aa: ASSESHGPEKLF; abundance: many; v_gene: TRBV10-1
CDR3aa: AISGNLLQGNEQF; abundance: .; v_gene: TRBV10-3
CDR3aa: ASSLSGQGAHEQY; abundance: .; v_gene: TRBV5-1
CDR3aa: ASSPMGTSKETQY; abundance: .; v_gene: TRBV2
CDR3aa: ASSLGGQNYGYT; abundance: few; v_gene: TRBV28
CDR3aa: ASGHVTGTGTTRGYT; abundance: .; v_gene: TRBV28
CDR3aa: ASSLGETSNEQF; abundance: .; v_gene: TRBV11-3
CDR3aa: ASSSGSSGGPGQETQY; abundance: .; v_gene: TRBV7-9
CDR3aa: ASSRQTSLDEQF; abundance: .; v_gene: TRBV4-1
CDR3aa: ASSPAREGGYT; abundance: .; v_gene: TRBV7-9
CDR3aa: ACSGTGEGEQY; abundance: .; v_gene: TRBV10-2